Listed below are T cell receptor beta chains from one sample, sequenced in a study of blood T cell repertoires in COVID-19. The data were produced by immunoSEQ multiplex PCR, yet TCRdb's version contains in-frame clones alone and is incomplete. The sample lists fewer than 200,000 clones; approximately 82% were seen once. Sequencing was done on a sample of PBMCs or T cells enriched from blood (not recorded which). These receptors were collected from a woman in her fifties or sixties who had recovered from COVID-19. Each CDR3 is given with its conserved first and last residue. D genes are given only for firm matches. Size is stated for part of the rows, as once, few or many counts, or as a class when the clone is expanded.

J gene | clone size | D gene | V gene | CDR3 DNA | CDR3 protein
TRBJ1-3 | once | NA | TRBV2 | TGTGCCAGCAGCGTGGGAAACACCATATATTTT | CASSVGNTIYF
TRBJ2-3 | few | TRBD1 | TRBV7-8 | TGTGCCAGCAGCTTAAGACAGGGGTTAGTAGATACGCAGTATTTT | CASSLRQGLVDTQYF
TRBJ1-2 | NA | NA | TRBV6-5 | TGTGCCAGCCGGGACACTTTTTACTATGGCTACACCTTC | CASRDTFYYGYTF
TRBJ1-5 | NA | NA | TRBV4-1 | TGCGCCAGCAGCCAAGTTTTCGGGAATCAGCCCCAGCATTTT | CASSQVFGNQPQHF
TRBJ2-1 | NA | TRBD2 | TRBV12-3/TRBV12-4 | TGTGCCAGTAGGGGAGGGGCCAATGAGCAGTTCTTC | CASRGGANEQFF
TRBJ1-4 | NA | NA | TRBV7-9 | TGTGCCAGCAGCTTAGGACAGCTCGATGAAAAACTGTTTTTT | CASSLGQLDEKLFF
TRBJ1-2 | NA | TRBD1 | TRBV18 | TGTGCCAGCTCAAGTCAGGGGGCAAGGGGCTACACCTTC | CASSSQGARGYTF
TRBJ2-3 | NA | TRBD2 | TRBV9 | TGTGCCAGCAGCGTAGCGGGGGGTACCTCATTCACAGATACGCAGTATTTT | CASSVAGGTSFTDTQYF
TRBJ1-4 | NA | NA | TRBV3-1/TRBV3-2 | TGTGCCAGCAGCCTATGGGGGGTAACTAATGAAAAACTGTTTTTT | CASSLWGVTNEKLFF
TRBJ2-3 | NA | NA | TRBV10-3 | TGTGCCATCGGTGCTACTAGCACAGATACGCAGTATTTT | CAIGATSTDTQYF
TRBJ1-3 | NA | TRBD1 | TRBV5-1 | TGCGCCAGCAGCTTGAGACAGGGAGCTGGAAACACCATATATTTT | CASSLRQGAGNTIYF
TRBJ1-1 | NA | TRBD1 | TRBV7-9 | TGTGCCAGCAGCATAAGACAGGGGGGTCACACTGAAGCTTTCTTT | CASSIRQGGHTEAFF
TRBJ2-1 | NA | TRBD2 | TRBV2 | TGTGCCAGCAGTGAATGCCTGATTGAAGCGGGAGTCGGCTACAATGAGCAGTTCTTC | CASSECLIEAGVGYNEQFF
TRBJ1-5 | few | TRBD1 | TRBV7-9 | TGTGCCAGCAGCTTAGGGACAGGGGGCAATCAGCCCCAGCATTTT | CASSLGTGGNQPQHF
TRBJ2-5 | NA | NA | TRBV6-5 | TGTGCCAGCAGTTGGGCAGTGGAAGAGACCCAGTACTTC | CASSWAVEETQYF
TRBJ1-4 | NA | TRBD1 | TRBV28 | TGTGCCAGCATGGGAGGGACAGGGGATGAAAAACTGTTTTTT | CASMGGTGDEKLFF
TRBJ1-2 | NA | NA | TRBV2 | TGTGCCAGCAGCCCCGAGGGGGGGAACTATGGCTACACCTTC | CASSPEGGNYGYTF
TRBJ2-5 | few | NA | TRBV6-4 | TGTGCCAGCAGTCGAATGGCAGGGGAACAAGAGACCCAGTACTTC | CASSRMAGEQETQYF
TRBJ2-2 | NA | TRBD1 | TRBV5-6 | TGTGCCAGCAGCCCAATCGGGACAGGGGGCGACACCGGGGAGCTGTTTTTT | CASSPIGTGGDTGELFF
TRBJ1-5 | NA | NA | TRBV10-3 | TGTGCCACGGAACGGGATAGCAATCAGCCCCAGCATTTT | CATERDSNQPQHF
TRBJ1-2 | NA | NA | TRBV29-1 | TGCAGCGTTGAAGTCCGGACAGTATATGGCTACACCTTC | CSVEVRTVYGYTF
TRBJ1-1 | NA | NA | TRBV29-1 | TGCAGCGTTCTCTTGGGGGGTTACGGCACTGAAGCTTTCTTT | CSVLLGGYGTEAFF
TRBJ2-1 | once | NA | TRBV7-8 | TGTGCCAGCAGCTTAGTGCGGTGGTCCGGCGGGTACAATGAGCAGTTCTTC | CASSLVRWSGGYNEQFF
TRBJ1-5 | NA | TRBD1 | TRBV18 | TGTGCCAGCTCACCATCCCAGGGGGATCAGCCCCAGCATTTT | CASSPSQGDQPQHF
TRBJ2-3 | NA | NA | TRBV30 | TGTGCCTGGAGTGTCGGGGATACAGATACGCAGTATTTT | CAWSVGDTDTQYF
TRBJ2-5 | few | TRBD2 | TRBV28 | TGTGCCAGCAGTTCGGGACTAGCGGGGGGTGGGGAGACCCAGTACTTC | CASSSGLAGGGETQYF
TRBJ2-6 | NA | TRBD2 | TRBV27 | TGTGCCAGCAGGATCTCCGGGGGGGACTCTGGGGCCAACGTCCTGACTTTC | CASRISGGDSGANVLTF
TRBJ1-4 | NA | NA | TRBV6-5 | TGTGCCAGCAGTTACTCCCATGAGGAAAAACTGTTTTTT | CASSYSHEEKLFF
TRBJ1-2 | once | TRBD1 | TRBV2 | TGTGCCAGCGGTAACAGGGGTAACTATGGCTACACCTTC | CASGNRGNYGYTF
TRBJ2-4 | NA | NA | TRBV19 | TGTGCCAGTAGTAGAGGCGGAAAAAACATTCAGTACTTC | CASSRGGKNIQYF
TRBJ1-1 | NA | NA | TRBV5-6 | TGTGCCAGCAGCTTACCAGGGGAGTGGGACACTGAAGCTTTCTTT | CASSLPGEWDTEAFF
TRBJ1-1 | few | NA | TRBV30 | TGTGCCTGGTGGGCGGGATGGGTCACTGAAGCTTTCTTT | CAWWAGWVTEAFF
TRBJ2-2 | once | TRBD1 | TRBV18 | TGTGCCAGCTCCCCGGGACAGGGGCACACCGGGGAGCTGTTTTTT | CASSPGQGHTGELFF
TRBJ1-6 | NA | TRBD1 | TRBV5-1 | TGCGCCAGCAGCACCCGGGACAGAAACTCACCCCTCCACTTT | CASSTRDRNSPLHF
TRBJ2-2 | NA | TRBD1 | TRBV7-9 | TGTGCCAGCAGCACCGGACAGGGTATCACCGGGGAGCTGTTTTTT | CASSTGQGITGELFF
TRBJ2-6 | NA | NA | TRBV7-8 | TGTGCCAGCAGCTCTCGACAGGTTAGCTCTGGGGCCAACGTCCTGACTTTC | CASSSRQVSSGANVLTF
TRBJ2-3 | NA | TRBD1 | TRBV5-5 | TGTGCCAGCAGCTTGGCAGGGGGCTGGGGAGATACGCAGTATTTT | CASSLAGGWGDTQYF
TRBJ2-1 | NA | TRBD2 | TRBV10-3 | TGTGCCATCAGTGACCCGCTAGCGGGAGCCTACAATGAGCAGTTCTTC | CAISDPLAGAYNEQFF
TRBJ2-1 | NA | TRBD1 | TRBV19 | TGTGCCAGTAGCGGACAGGTAGGCTACAATGAGCAGTTCTTC | CASSGQVGYNEQFF
TRBJ1-5 | NA | NA | TRBV24-1 | TGTGCCACCAGTGCCTCAGGGTTTCAGCCCCAGCATTTT | CATSASGFQPQHF
TRBJ1-2 | NA | NA | TRBV7-9 | TGTGCCAGCAGCCCAAGCCCTACAGGGACCCTCTATGGCTACACCTTC | CASSPSPTGTLYGYTF
TRBJ1-2 | NA | NA | TRBV19 | TGTGCCAGTAGTCGCGGAGACCGATCTGGCTACACCTTC | CASSRGDRSGYTF
TRBJ1-4 | NA | NA | TRBV11-2 | TGTGCCAGCAGTCCTGGGGGGAGCGGTGCAACTAATGAAAAACTGTTTTTT | CASSPGGSGATNEKLFF
TRBJ2-1 | NA | TRBD2 | TRBV10-2 | TGCGCCAGCAGGATAGCGGGATACAATGAGCAGTTCTTC | CASRIAGYNEQFF
TRBJ2-3 | NA | TRBD2 | TRBV5-1 | TGCGCCAGCAGCTTAGGACTAGCGGGGGCCCGCACAGATACGCAGTATTTT | CASSLGLAGARTDTQYF
TRBJ2-1 | NA | NA | TRBV6-4 | TGTGCCAGCAGCCTAGAGGCTAGCTCCTACAATGAGCAGTTCTTC | CASSLEASSYNEQFF
TRBJ2-1 | few | TRBD2 | TRBV18 | TGTGCCAGCTCATCATACTCCGGGACTAGCGGGAGCATGCAGTTCTTC | CASSSYSGTSGSMQFF
TRBJ1-1 | NA | TRBD1 | TRBV9 | TGTGCCAGCAGCGCCGGACAGGCGAACACTGAAGCTTTCTTT | CASSAGQANTEAFF
TRBJ2-5 | NA | NA | TRBV6-5 | TGTGCCAGCAGTTACGGGGGGGGCACAGAGACCCAGTACTTC | CASSYGGGTETQYF